Following are 8 T cell receptor beta chains from one sample sequenced in a study of CD4 T cells in relation to SARS-CoV-2 and coronaviruses. Before the COVID-19 pandemic, during about 2010-2019, CD4+ T cells were taken from unexposed donors. After ten to eleven days of culture, CD4+ T cells were isolated. Their antigen targets remain unknown. Data came from immunoSEQ multiplex PCR; TCRdb stores just in-frame clones and leaves some out. In the table there are around 23,000 clones, over 60% of which are singletons. Specimen: CD4+ T cells from PBMCs, cultured in vitro. The source of these receptors is a human donor in good health.

This sequence joins TRBV25-1 and TRBJ2-2; D assignment may be TRBD1 or TRBD2 (6 bases each). The germline gives CDR1 MGHDK, CDR2 SYGVNS. The V end lost 1 base, the J end lost 4 bases, and 13 bases lay between the germline ends. This CDR3 has 16 residues. Written as DNA, the CDR3 is TGTGCCAGCAGTGAATTTGGGGGGCGGGGCACCGGGGAGCTGTTTTTT. Its protein is CASSEFGGRGTGELFF.

V is TRBV3-1 (or the pseudogene TRBV3-2) and J is TRBJ2-1, with 8 nucleotides matching TRBD1. V shed 0 bases, J shed 6 bases, and the junction held 10 bases outside the gene matches. This CDR3 is built from 17 residues. Germline CDR1 is LGHDT and CDR2 is YNNKEL (reference sequence). DNA of the CDR3: TGTGCCAGCAGCCAAGAGGTTGGGACAGGCTATGTCAATGAGCAGTTCTTC. Protein: CASSQEVGTGYVNEQFF.

V and J are TRBV25-1 and TRBJ1-1; D remains ambiguous. The CDR3 spans 13 residues. Germline V gene lookup returns CDR1 MGHDK and CDR2 SYGVNS. Trimming cost V 1 base and J 0 bases, with 3 bases left between them. Written as DNA, the CDR3 is TGTGCCAGCAGTGAATGGGTGAACACTGAAGCTTTCTTT. Its protein product is CASSEWVNTEAFF.

This rearrangement joins TRBV29-1 to TRBJ2-3; TRBD2 aligns across 13 bases. This CDR3 has 14 residues. From germline, CDR1 is SQVTM and CDR2 ANQGSEA. CDR3 in DNA: TGCAGTGCGGGGACTAGCGGGGTGCCAGATACGCAGTATTTT. Amino acids: CSAGTSGVPDTQYF.

The genes are TRBV4-1 and TRBJ2-7, with D tentatively TRBD1 (6 bases). Trimming left V 5 bases short and J 1 base short, with 15 bases between. Germline values: CDR1 MGHRA, CDR2 YSYEKL. The CDR3 contains 15 residues. The CDR3 reads CASSFHAGASYEQYF. CDR3 DNA: TGCGCCAGCAGCTTCCACGCAGGGGCGTCCTACGAGCAGTACTTC.

This clone was picked up a small number of times. The chain joins TRBV7-9 to TRBJ1-5, with D maybe TRBD1 (5 bases). Trimming shortened V by 1 base and J by 2 bases, and 12 bases separated the two germline ends. Germline CDR1 SEHNR, CDR2 FQNEAQ (reference sequence). The CDR3 runs to 16 residues. The CDR3 DNA is TGTGCCAGCAGCTTAGGGGGAGGGACGGGCAATCAGCCCCAGCATTTT. Protein product: CASSLGGGTGNQPQHF.

The genes are TRBV6-1 and TRBJ1-2, with unresolved D. This CDR3 has 13 residues. With 3 bases removed from V and 2 bases from J, the gap between germline ends came to 7 bases. Germline lookup yields CDR1 MNHNS and CDR2 SASEGT. The CDR3: CASSDNFNYGYTF. CDR3 bases: TGTGCCAGCAGTGACAACTTCAACTATGGCTACACCTTC.

CDR3 sequence (DNA): TGTGCCAGCAGCTTAGGGCGCGGTGAGCAGTTCTTC. Translated, it gives CASSLGRGEQFF. The gene calls are TRBV11-3 and TRBJ2-1, with no clear D. This CDR3 has 12 amino acids. The V gene's germline CDR1 is SGHNT and CDR2 YENEEA. V shed 1 base and J shed 9 bases, with 7 bases lying between them.